The source of this T cell receptor (beta chain) is a study of T cell responses to AZD1222 COVID-19 vaccine. General study results and limits: Receipt of two AZD1222 doses was followed by a rise in Spike-specific TCR breadth and depth. There were mostly white British donors and more females than males, and clonal diversity was possibly underestimated.

Points on this clone: The antigen remains unidentified.

The ends lost 4 bases at V and 4 bases at J; junction bases unmatched: 12. The CDR3 spans 16 residues. This table comes from immunoSEQ multiplex PCR, and its TCRdb copy is limited to in-frame clones, with some not included. The data contain around 130,000 clones, about 90% of them singletons. The TCR originated in an adult in good health. The chain combines TRBV23-1 with TRBJ2-7, with TRBD1 matching 8 bases. TRBV23-1 carries the ORF label, with uncertain function. The material sequenced was peripheral blood, taken on day 0 of AZD1222 vaccination. CDR3: CASSPDEDRDIYEQYF. CDR3 nucleotide sequence: TGCGCCAGCAGTCCAGACGAGGACAGGGACATTTACGAGCAGTACTTC.